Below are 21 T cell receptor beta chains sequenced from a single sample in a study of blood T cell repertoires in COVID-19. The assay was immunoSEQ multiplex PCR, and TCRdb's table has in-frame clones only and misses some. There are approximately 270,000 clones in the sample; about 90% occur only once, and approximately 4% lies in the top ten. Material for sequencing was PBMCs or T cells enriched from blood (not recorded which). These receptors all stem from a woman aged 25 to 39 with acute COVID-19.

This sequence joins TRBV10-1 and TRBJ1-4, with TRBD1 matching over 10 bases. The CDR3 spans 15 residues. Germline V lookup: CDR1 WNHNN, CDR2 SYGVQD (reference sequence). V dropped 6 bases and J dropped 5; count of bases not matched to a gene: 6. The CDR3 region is CASSQGQGGNEKLFF. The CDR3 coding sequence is TGCGCCAGCAGCCAAGGACAGGGGGGAAATGAAAAACTGTTTTTT.

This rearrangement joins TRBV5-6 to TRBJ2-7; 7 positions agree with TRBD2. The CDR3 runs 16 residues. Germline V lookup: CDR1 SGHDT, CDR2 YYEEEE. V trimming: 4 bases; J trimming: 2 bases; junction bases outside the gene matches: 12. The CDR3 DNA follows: TGTGCCAGCAGCCCAGTAGCGGGTCCCTGGCCCTACGAGCAGTACTTC. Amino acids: CASSPVAGPWPYEQYF.

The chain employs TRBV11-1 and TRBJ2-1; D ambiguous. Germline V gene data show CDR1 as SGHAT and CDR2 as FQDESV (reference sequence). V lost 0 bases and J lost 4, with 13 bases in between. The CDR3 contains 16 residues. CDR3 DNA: TGTGCCAGCAGCTTAGCAGGCCAGGTTATTTACAATGAGCAGTTCTTC. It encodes CASSLAGQVIYNEQFF.

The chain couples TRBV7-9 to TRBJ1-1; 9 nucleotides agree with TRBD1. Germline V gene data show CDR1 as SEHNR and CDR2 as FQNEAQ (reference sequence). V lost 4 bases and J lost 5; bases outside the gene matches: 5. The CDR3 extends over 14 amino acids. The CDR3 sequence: CASSSTGGMTEAFF. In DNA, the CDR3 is TGTGCCAGCAGCTCAACAGGGGGCATGACTGAAGCTTTCTTT.

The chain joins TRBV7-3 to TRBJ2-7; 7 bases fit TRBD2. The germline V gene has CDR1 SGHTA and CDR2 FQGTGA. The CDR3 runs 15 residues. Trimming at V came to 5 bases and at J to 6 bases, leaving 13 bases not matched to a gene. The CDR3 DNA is TGTGCCAGCAGCCCTAGAGCGGGATGGAGGGGCGAGCAGTACTTC. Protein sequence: CASSPRAGWRGEQYF. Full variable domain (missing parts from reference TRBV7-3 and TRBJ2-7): GAGVSQTPSNKVTEKGKYVELRCDPISGHTALYWYRQSLGQGPEFLIYFQGTGAADDSGLPNDRFFAVRPEGSVSTLKIQRTERGDSAVYLCASSPRAGWRGEQYFGPGTRLTVT.

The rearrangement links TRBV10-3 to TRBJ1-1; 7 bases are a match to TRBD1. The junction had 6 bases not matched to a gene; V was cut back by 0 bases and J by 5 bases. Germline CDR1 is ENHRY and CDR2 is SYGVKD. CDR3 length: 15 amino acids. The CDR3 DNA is TGTGCCATCAGTGAGTCAGAGGGGGCTGGAACTGAAGCTTTCTTT. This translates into CAISESEGAGTEAFF.

Here the CDR3 DNA reads TGTGCCAGCAGCGTATACAGGGGGCGCAGGGGCACTGAAGCTTTCTTT. Translation: CASSVYRGRRGTEAFF. The chain carries TRBV14 and TRBJ1-1; 9 nucleotides align to TRBD1. Germline CDR1 reads SGHDN; CDR2 reads FVKESK. Trimming removed 5 bases from V and 4 bases from J; junction bases left unmatched: 11. This CDR3 has 16 amino acids.

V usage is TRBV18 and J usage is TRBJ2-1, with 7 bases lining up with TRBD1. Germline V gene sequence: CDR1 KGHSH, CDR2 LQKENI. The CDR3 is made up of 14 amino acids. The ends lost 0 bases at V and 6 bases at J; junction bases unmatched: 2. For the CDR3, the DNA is TGTGCCAGCTCACCACCGACAGGGCGCAATGAGCAGTTCTTC. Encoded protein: CASSPPTGRNEQFF.

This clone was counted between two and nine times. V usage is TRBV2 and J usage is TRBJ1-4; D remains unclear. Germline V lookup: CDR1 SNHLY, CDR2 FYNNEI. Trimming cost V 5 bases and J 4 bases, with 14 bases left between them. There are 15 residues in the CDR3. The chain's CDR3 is CASSPSGSYNEKLFF. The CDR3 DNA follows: TGTGCCAGCAGTCCAAGCGGGTCTTATAATGAAAAACTGTTTTTT.

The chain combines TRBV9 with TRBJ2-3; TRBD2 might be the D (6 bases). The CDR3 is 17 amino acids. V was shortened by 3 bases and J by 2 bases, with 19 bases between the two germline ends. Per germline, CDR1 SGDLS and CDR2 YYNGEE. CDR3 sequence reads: CASSASEGRGDTDTQYF. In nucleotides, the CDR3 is TGTGCCAGCAGCGCTTCGGAGGGGCGGGGAGACACAGATACGCAGTATTTT.

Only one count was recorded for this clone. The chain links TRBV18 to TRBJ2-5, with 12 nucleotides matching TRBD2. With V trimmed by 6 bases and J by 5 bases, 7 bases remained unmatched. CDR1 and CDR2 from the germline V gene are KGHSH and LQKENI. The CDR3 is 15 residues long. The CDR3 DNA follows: TGTGCCAGCTCCCCGACTAGCGGGAGAACTGAGACCCAGTACTTC. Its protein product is CASSPTSGRTETQYF.

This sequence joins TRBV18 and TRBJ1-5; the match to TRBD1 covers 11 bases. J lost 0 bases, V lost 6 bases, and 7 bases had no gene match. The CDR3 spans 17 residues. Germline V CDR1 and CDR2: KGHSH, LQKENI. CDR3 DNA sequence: TGTGCCAGCTCCGGGACAGGGGGAGTGTATAGCAATCAGCCCCAGCATTTT. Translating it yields CASSGTGGVYSNQPQHF.

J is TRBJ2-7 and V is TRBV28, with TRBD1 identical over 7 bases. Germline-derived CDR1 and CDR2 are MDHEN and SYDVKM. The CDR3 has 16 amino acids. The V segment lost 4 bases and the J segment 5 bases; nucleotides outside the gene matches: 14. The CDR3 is CASSSAAATGWDEQYF. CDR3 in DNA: TGTGCCAGCAGTTCAGCGGCAGCGACAGGGTGGGACGAGCAGTACTTC.

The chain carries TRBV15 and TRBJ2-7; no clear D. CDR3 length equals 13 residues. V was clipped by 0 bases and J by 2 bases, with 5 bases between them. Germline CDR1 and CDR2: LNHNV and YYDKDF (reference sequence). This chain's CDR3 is CATSRELTYEQYF. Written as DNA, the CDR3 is TGTGCCACCAGCAGAGAACTGACCTACGAGCAGTACTTC.

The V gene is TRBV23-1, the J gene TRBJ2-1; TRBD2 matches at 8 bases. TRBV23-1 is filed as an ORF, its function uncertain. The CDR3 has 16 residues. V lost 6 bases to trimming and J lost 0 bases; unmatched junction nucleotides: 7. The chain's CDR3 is CASRPGGGSSYNEQFF. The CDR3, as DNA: TGCGCCAGCAGACCCGGCGGGGGGAGCTCCTACAATGAGCAGTTCTTC.

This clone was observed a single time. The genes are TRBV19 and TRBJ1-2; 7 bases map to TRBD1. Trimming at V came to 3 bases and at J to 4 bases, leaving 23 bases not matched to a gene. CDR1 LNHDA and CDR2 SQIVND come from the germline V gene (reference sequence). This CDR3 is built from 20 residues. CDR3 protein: CASSIKPPWGRQGKGYGYTF. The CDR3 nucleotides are TGTGCCAGTAGTATTAAGCCCCCTTGGGGAAGACAGGGAAAGGGCTATGGCTACACCTTC. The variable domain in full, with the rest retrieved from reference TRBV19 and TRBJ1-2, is DGGITQSPKYLFRKEGQNVTLSCEQNLNHDAMYWYRQDPGQGLRLIYYSQIVNDFQKGDIAEGYSVSREKKESFPLTVTSAQKNPTAFYLCASSIKPPWGRQGKGYGYTFGSGTRLTVV.

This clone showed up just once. CDR3 bases: TGCGCCAGCAGCTTTACTCCAGGGGAAGGCTACGAGCAGTACTTC. It yields the protein CASSFTPGEGYEQYF. The chain employs TRBV5-1 and TRBJ2-7; D perhaps matches TRBD1 (6 bases). The CDR3 runs to 15 residues. Trimming cost V 2 bases and J 3 bases, with 15 bases left between them. CDR1 and CDR2 from the germline V gene are SGHRS and YFSETQ.

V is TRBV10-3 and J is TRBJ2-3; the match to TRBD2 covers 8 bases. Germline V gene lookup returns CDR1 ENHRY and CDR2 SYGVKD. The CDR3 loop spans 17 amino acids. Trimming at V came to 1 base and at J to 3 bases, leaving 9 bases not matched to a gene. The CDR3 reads CAISEYGAGVETDTQYF. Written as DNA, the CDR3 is TGTGCCATCAGTGAGTATGGAGCGGGGGTCGAGACAGATACGCAGTATTTT.

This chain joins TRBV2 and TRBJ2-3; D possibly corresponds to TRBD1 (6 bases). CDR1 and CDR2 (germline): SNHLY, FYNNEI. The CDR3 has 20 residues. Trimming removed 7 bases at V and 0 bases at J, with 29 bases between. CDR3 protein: CASIPLQGPETSTSTDTQYF. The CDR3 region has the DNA TGTGCCAGCATCCCCTTGCAGGGGCCAGAGACTTCAACTAGCACAGATACGCAGTATTTT.

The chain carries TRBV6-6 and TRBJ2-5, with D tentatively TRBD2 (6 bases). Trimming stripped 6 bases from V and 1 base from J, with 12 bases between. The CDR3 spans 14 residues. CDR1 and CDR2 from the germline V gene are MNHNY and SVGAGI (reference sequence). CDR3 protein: CASSPRGVQETQYF. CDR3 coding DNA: TGTGCCAGCAGCCCCCGCGGGGTCCAAGAGACCCAGTACTTC.

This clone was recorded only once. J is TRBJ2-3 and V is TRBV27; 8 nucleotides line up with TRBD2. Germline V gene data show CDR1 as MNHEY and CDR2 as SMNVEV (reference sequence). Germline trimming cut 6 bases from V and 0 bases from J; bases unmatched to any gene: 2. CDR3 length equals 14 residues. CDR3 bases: TGTGCCAGCAGACTAGCGGCTAGCACAGATACGCAGTATTTT. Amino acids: CASRLAASTDTQYF.